The 2 T cell receptor beta chains below all came from one sample that was sequenced in a study of T cell changes during pregnancy in multiple sclerosis. Data came from immunoSEQ multiplex PCR; TCRdb stores just in-frame clones and leaves some out. The sample yields approximately 97,000 clones, about nine tenths seen once. The sample was peripheral blood, taken in the second trimester of pregnancy. The origin of the receptors is a female donor in good health, enrolled as a control in a pregnancy study.

The chain combines TRBV19 with TRBJ2-5; 7 positions match TRBD1. This CDR3 spans 15 amino acids. In germline, CDR1 is LNHDA, CDR2 SQIVND (reference sequence). The ends lost 4 bases at V and 2 bases at J; junction bases unmatched: 7. The CDR3 sequence is CASSKIGTEQETQYF. The CDR3 region has the DNA TGTGCCAGTAGTAAAATCGGGACAGAACAAGAGACCCAGTACTTC.

This chain links TRBV27 with TRBJ1-2; TRBD1 agrees at 8 bases. The CDR3 has 13 amino acids. V was pared by 5 bases and J by 2 bases, with 1 base of the junction left unmatched. Germline V gene data show CDR1 as MNHEY and CDR2 as SMNVEV (reference sequence). The CDR3: CASSRTGNYGYTF. The CDR3 DNA reads as TGTGCCAGCAGTCGGACAGGGAACTATGGCTACACCTTC.